The rows below give T cell receptor beta chains drawn from one sample of a study of T cell repertoires in cytomegalovirus infection. TCRdb used MiXCR to reprocess the reads, holding one entry per CDR3 protein. The sample consists of nearly 550,000 distinct CDR3 sequences, more than 15% of them appearing once. The sample taken for sequencing was CD8+ T cells from PBMCs. The receptors come from a human donor in good health (CMV status not recorded). Some clones in this sample may be carry-over from other donors' samples. Both conserved end residues are part of each CDR3. The order of the fields is V gene, clone size, J gene, D gene, CDR3 protein, CDR3 DNA. The D gene is left open where the match is weak. Clone size appears in some rows only: once, few, many, or a class for an expanded clone.

V gene: TRBV24-1
clone size: few
J gene: TRBJ2-1
D gene: TRBD2
CDR3 protein: CATSPRGSGEQFF
CDR3 DNA: TGTGCCACCAGCCCCCGGGGTAGCGGGGAGCAGTTCTTC

V gene: TRBV11-2
clone size: many
J gene: TRBJ2-1
D gene: -
CDR3 protein: CASSLTPLRHEQFF
CDR3 DNA: TGTGCCAGCAGCTTAACTCCACTCAGGCATGAGCAGTTCTTC

V gene: TRBV7-2
clone size: many
J gene: TRBJ1-4
D gene: -
CDR3 protein: CASSLIGSGREKLFF
CDR3 DNA: TGTGCCAGCAGCTTAATAGGGTCGGGTCGTGAAAAACTGTTTTTT

V gene: TRBV29-1
clone size: few
J gene: TRBJ1-2
D gene: -
CDR3 protein: CSVVGTDDGGYTF
CDR3 DNA: TGCAGCGTTGTCGGGACGGACGATGGTGGCTACACCTTC

V gene: TRBV3-1
clone size: few
J gene: TRBJ2-7
D gene: TRBD2
CDR3 protein: CASSQDPHIRLASYEQYF
CDR3 DNA: TGTGCCAGCAGCCAAGACCCTCACATTCGACTAGCTTCCTACGAGCAGTACTTC

V gene: TRBV2
clone size: few
J gene: TRBJ2-1
D gene: TRBD2
CDR3 protein: CASSDGGDYEQFF
CDR3 DNA: TGTGCCAGCAGTGACGGGGGGGACTATGAGCAGTTCTTC

V gene: TRBV12-3/TRBV12-4
clone size: -
J gene: TRBJ2-2
D gene: -
CDR3 protein: CASRGVKGELFF
CDR3 DNA: TGTGCCAGCAGGGGGGTTAAAGGGGAGCTGTTTTTT

V gene: TRBV6-1
clone size: few
J gene: TRBJ1-6
D gene: -
CDR3 protein: CASSAGVSYNSPLHF
CDR3 DNA: TGTGCCAGCAGTGCAGGGGTATCCTATAATTCACCCCTCCACTTT

V gene: TRBV13
clone size: -
J gene: TRBJ1-2
D gene: TRBD1
CDR3 protein: CASSLVSGGPNYGYTF
CDR3 DNA: TGTGCCAGCAGCTTAGTTTCAGGGGGCCCAAACTATGGCTACACCTTC

V gene: TRBV7-2
clone size: many
J gene: TRBJ1-4
D gene: -
CDR3 protein: CASTGRGAGGVATNEKLFF
CDR3 DNA: TGTGCCAGCACCGGACGGGGGGCCGGTGGGGTTGCAACTAATGAAAAACTGTTTTTT

V gene: TRBV6-6
clone size: many
J gene: TRBJ2-7
D gene: -
CDR3 protein: CASSYSAYEQYF
CDR3 DNA: TGTGCCAGCAGTTACTCCGCCTACGAGCAGTACTTC

V gene: TRBV3-1
clone size: few
J gene: TRBJ2-4
D gene: TRBD2
CDR3 protein: CASSQVRDRLAGGQHSAKNIQYF
CDR3 DNA: TGTGCCAGCAGCCAAGTGAGGGACAGACTAGCGGGAGGGCAGCATTCGGCCAAAAACATTCAGTACTTC

V gene: TRBV9
clone size: -
J gene: TRBJ2-1
D gene: -
CDR3 protein: CASSEGEGRFYNEQFF
CDR3 DNA: TGTGCCAGCAGCGAGGGGGAGGGAAGGTTCTACAATGAGCAGTTCTTC

V gene: TRBV11-3
clone size: once
J gene: TRBJ2-7
D gene: TRBD2
CDR3 protein: CASSFLAGDEQYF
CDR3 DNA: TGTGCCAGCAGCTTTCTGGCGGGAGACGAGCAGTACTTC

V gene: TRBV7-6
clone size: many
J gene: TRBJ2-7
D gene: TRBD1
CDR3 protein: CASSLGGTGGFEQYF
CDR3 DNA: TGTGCCAGCAGCTTAGGTGGGACAGGGGGATTCGAGCAGTACTTC

V gene: TRBV12-5
clone size: -
J gene: TRBJ2-3
D gene: -
CDR3 protein: CASGLANLDTQYF
CDR3 DNA: TGTGCTAGTGGTTTGGCGAATTTAGATACGCAGTATTTT

V gene: TRBV7-9
clone size: many
J gene: TRBJ2-3
D gene: -
CDR3 protein: CASSASPLGEFPRDTQYF
CDR3 DNA: TGTGCCAGCAGCGCTTCGCCCCTTGGGGAGTTCCCCCGGGATACGCAGTATTTT

V gene: TRBV12-3/TRBV12-4
clone size: many
J gene: TRBJ1-5
D gene: TRBD1
CDR3 protein: CASSLLGGSAQPQHF
CDR3 DNA: TGTGCCAGCAGTTTGTTAGGGGGCAGCGCTCAGCCCCAGCATTTT

V gene: TRBV19
clone size: -
J gene: TRBJ2-3
D gene: TRBD2
CDR3 protein: CASSPLRREGRGTQYF
CDR3 DNA: TGTGCCAGTAGTCCCCTCCGGCGGGAGGGCCGGGGTACGCAGTATTTT

V gene: TRBV12-3/TRBV12-4
clone size: many
J gene: TRBJ2-1
D gene: -
CDR3 protein: CASSFRVGSYNEQFF
CDR3 DNA: TGTGCCAGCAGTTTCAGGGTGGGATCCTACAATGAGCAGTTCTTC

V gene: TRBV19
clone size: -
J gene: TRBJ2-3
D gene: TRBD2
CDR3 protein: CASSPLAPSTDTQYF
CDR3 DNA: TGTGCCAGTAGCCCACTAGCGCCTAGCACAGATACGCAGTATTTT

V gene: TRBV24-1
clone size: -
J gene: TRBJ2-7
D gene: -
CDR3 protein: CATSDSDRPYEQYF
CDR3 DNA: TGTGCCACCAGTGATTCGGACAGACCATACGAGCAGTACTTC

V gene: TRBV20-1
clone size: once
J gene: TRBJ2-1
D gene: -
CDR3 protein: CSARGSEGGLNEQFF
CDR3 DNA: TGCAGTGCTAGAGGTTCGGAGGGGGGGCTGAATGAGCAGTTCTTC

V gene: TRBV5-6
clone size: few
J gene: TRBJ2-3
D gene: TRBD1
CDR3 protein: CASSWSGQARRGTQYF
CDR3 DNA: TGTGCCAGCAGCTGGTCGGGACAGGCTCGACGCGGTACGCAGTATTTT

V gene: TRBV11-3
clone size: -
J gene: TRBJ2-1
D gene: -
CDR3 protein: CASRNSSSYNEQFF
CDR3 DNA: TGTGCCAGCAGAAATTCTAGCAGTTACAATGAGCAGTTCTTC

V gene: TRBV7-9
clone size: many
J gene: TRBJ2-6
D gene: -
CDR3 protein: CASSLEAGANVLTF
CDR3 DNA: TGTGCCAGCAGCTTAGAGGCAGGGGCCAACGTCCTGACTTTC

V gene: TRBV6-2/TRBV6-3
clone size: -
J gene: TRBJ1-4
D gene: -
CDR3 protein: CSSSYFRAENEKLFF
CDR3 DNA: TGTTCCAGCAGTTACTTTCGTGCAGAGAATGAAAAATTGTTTTTT

V gene: TRBV20-1
clone size: few
J gene: TRBJ2-1
D gene: TRBD2
CDR3 protein: CSASVSGGVRNEQFF
CDR3 DNA: TGCAGTGCTAGTGTTAGCGGGGGGGTCCGCAATGAGCAGTTCTTC

V gene: TRBV6-1
clone size: many
J gene: TRBJ2-7
D gene: -
CDR3 protein: CASSQTGLGEQYF
CDR3 DNA: TGTGCCAGCAGCCAGACAGGTCTCGGAGAGCAGTACTTC

V gene: TRBV6-5
clone size: many
J gene: TRBJ1-5
D gene: -
CDR3 protein: CASSYSGVDNQPQHF
CDR3 DNA: TGTGCCAGCAGTTACTCGGGGGTGGACAATCAGCCCCAGCATTTT

V gene: TRBV10-3
clone size: many
J gene: TRBJ2-6
D gene: -
CDR3 protein: CAINAELAPGANVLTF
CDR3 DNA: TGTGCCATCAACGCCGAACTAGCCCCTGGGGCCAACGTCCTGACTTTC

V gene: TRBV25-1
clone size: few
J gene: TRBJ1-2
D gene: TRBD1
CDR3 protein: CASSEQGDGSGYTF
CDR3 DNA: TGTGCCAGCAGTGAACAGGGGGATGGGAGTGGCTACACCTTC

V gene: TRBV9
clone size: -
J gene: TRBJ2-1
D gene: -
CDR3 protein: CASSVGTYNEQFF
CDR3 DNA: TGTGCCAGCAGCGTAGGAACTTACAATGAGCAGTTCTTC

V gene: TRBV4-2
clone size: many
J gene: TRBJ2-3
D gene: TRBD2
CDR3 protein: CASKLAGEGTDTQYF
CDR3 DNA: TGTGCCAGCAAGCTAGCGGGGGAGGGCACAGATACGCAGTATTTT

V gene: TRBV7-9
clone size: many
J gene: TRBJ2-7
D gene: -
CDR3 protein: CASSLEGRYEQYF
CDR3 DNA: TGTGCCAGCAGCTTAGAGGGCCGATACGAGCAGTACTTC

V gene: TRBV7-6
clone size: once
J gene: TRBJ1-1
D gene: -
CDR3 protein: CASSFEGGAFF
CDR3 DNA: TGTGCCAGCAGCTTCGAAGGGGGAGCTTTCTTT

V gene: TRBV24-1
clone size: few
J gene: TRBJ2-5
D gene: TRBD2
CDR3 protein: CATSDLGLADQETQYF
CDR3 DNA: TGTGCCACCAGTGATTTGGGACTAGCGGACCAAGAGACCCAGTACTTC

V gene: TRBV11-2
clone size: -
J gene: TRBJ2-1
D gene: TRBD2
CDR3 protein: CASGIAGNYNEQFF
CDR3 DNA: TGTGCCAGCGGCATAGCGGGAAACTACAATGAGCAGTTCTTC

V gene: TRBV19
clone size: few
J gene: TRBJ2-1
D gene: -
CDR3 protein: CASSIPAIISSYNEQFF
CDR3 DNA: TGTGCCAGTAGTATCCCCGCCATTATTAGCTCCTACAATGAGCAGTTCTTC

V gene: TRBV28
clone size: many
J gene: TRBJ1-2
D gene: -
CDR3 protein: CASTLAPNYGYTF
CDR3 DNA: TGTGCCAGCACTTTGGCACCCAACTATGGCTACACCTTC

V gene: TRBV7-9
clone size: many
J gene: TRBJ1-1
D gene: -
CDR3 protein: CASSAGQPEAFF
CDR3 DNA: TGTGCCAGCAGCGCCGGACAGCCTGAAGCTTTCTTT

V gene: TRBV11-2
clone size: many
J gene: TRBJ1-2
D gene: -
CDR3 protein: CASSPIAPRDPENGYTF
CDR3 DNA: TGTGCCAGCAGCCCCATAGCCCCCCGGGACCCAGAAAATGGCTACACCTTC

V gene: TRBV20-1
clone size: -
J gene: TRBJ1-3
D gene: TRBD1
CDR3 protein: CSARRQGAGNGNTIYF
CDR3 DNA: TGCAGTGCTAGAAGACAGGGGGCAGGGAATGGAAACACCATATATTTT

V gene: TRBV6-6
clone size: -
J gene: TRBJ1-1
D gene: TRBD1
CDR3 protein: CASSPDRVGNTEAFF
CDR3 DNA: TGTGCCAGCAGTCCTGACAGGGTAGGGAACACTGAAGCTTTCTTT

V gene: TRBV7-9
clone size: many
J gene: TRBJ2-1
D gene: TRBD2
CDR3 protein: CASSSPSGYNEQFF
CDR3 DNA: TGTGCCAGCAGCTCGCCTAGCGGCTACAATGAGCAGTTCTTC

V gene: TRBV5-8
clone size: -
J gene: TRBJ1-1
D gene: TRBD1
CDR3 protein: CASSPWSGQLNTEAFF
CDR3 DNA: TGTGCCAGCAGCCCCTGGTCGGGACAGTTGAACACTGAAGCTTTCTTT

V gene: TRBV4-2
clone size: -
J gene: TRBJ1-2
D gene: -
CDR3 protein: CASSPKQGRNGYTF
CDR3 DNA: TGTGCCAGCAGCCCAAAACAGGGTCGGAATGGCTACACCTTC

V gene: TRBV19
clone size: -
J gene: TRBJ2-6
D gene: -
CDR3 protein: CASATGSSGANVLTF
CDR3 DNA: TGTGCCAGTGCGACCGGGAGCTCTGGGGCCAACGTCCTGACTTTC

V gene: TRBV20-1
clone size: few
J gene: TRBJ1-5
D gene: -
CDR3 protein: CSASEGEDQPQHF
CDR3 DNA: TGCAGTGCTAGTGAAGGGGAAGATCAGCCCCAGCATTTT